The rows below give T cell receptor beta chains drawn from one sample of a study of blood T cell repertoires in COVID-19. Some clones are missing from TCRdb's copy, which holds only in-frame ones; the method was immunoSEQ multiplex PCR. The sample lists a few hundred thousand clones; more than 85% were seen once. The sample consisted of peripheral blood. The receptors come from a man aged 35 to 55 with active or convalescent COVID-19. The CDR3 runs from the conserved cysteine through the conserved F or W. D genes are given only for firm matches. The size field is filled for only some rows; it gives once, few, many or a size class.

V gene	clone size	J gene	D gene	CDR3 protein	CDR3 DNA
TRBV28	.	TRBJ1-4	TRBD1	CASRPSPPFRDRDVATNEKLFF	TGTGCCAGCAGACCCTCCCCTCCTTTCCGGGACAGGGATGTAGCAACTAATGAAAAACTGTTTTTT
TRBV4-1	.	TRBJ2-7	TRBD2	CASSQVYTSGKSYEQYF	TGCGCCAGCAGCCAAGTGTATACTAGCGGAAAATCCTACGAGCAGTACTTC
TRBV7-8	.	TRBJ2-3	.	CASTTWGGPTDTQYF	TGTGCCAGCACCACATGGGGGGGCCCCACGGATACGCAGTATTTT
TRBV6-5	.	TRBJ2-1	TRBD2	CASSYGVAGGYNEQFF	TGTGCCAGCAGTTACGGCGTAGCGGGGGGTTACAATGAGCAGTTCTTC
TRBV24-1	.	TRBJ1-2	TRBD1	CATSRLQGDGYTF	TGTGCCACCAGTCGCTTACAGGGGGATGGCTACACCTTC
TRBV27	once	TRBJ1-2	.	CASRTGNYGYTF	TGTGCCAGCAGAACAGGGAACTATGGCTACACCTTC
TRBV5-4	.	TRBJ1-3	.	CASSAPGHDSGNTIYF	TGTGCCAGCAGCGCCCCGGGACACGACTCTGGAAACACCATATATTTT
TRBV9	.	TRBJ2-3	TRBD2	CASSVGRQPGLATDTQYF	TGTGCCAGCAGCGTAGGCCGACAACCGGGACTAGCCACAGATACGCAGTATTTT
TRBV2	.	TRBJ2-5	TRBD1	CASSRAGTGAQETQYF	TGTGCCAGTAGTCGCGCCGGGACAGGGGCTCAAGAGACCCAGTACTTC
TRBV18	.	TRBJ2-2	.	CASSSGAPSGNGELFF	TGTGCCAGCTCATCTGGCGCCCCCTCAGGGAACGGGGAGCTGTTTTTT
TRBV7-9	.	TRBJ1-1	.	CASITDLLYTEAFF	TGTGCCAGCATTACAGATTTGCTGTACACTGAAGCTTTCTTT
TRBV11-2	.	TRBJ2-7	.	CASSLQGSYEQYF	TGTGCCAGCAGCTTACAGGGCTCCTACGAGCAGTACTTC
TRBV9	.	TRBJ1-3	.	CASKDSLNSGNTIYF	TGTGCCAGCAAGGACAGTCTTAACTCTGGAAACACCATATATTTT
TRBV3-1/TRBV3-2	.	TRBJ1-5	TRBD1	CASSLAGTGSSQPQHF	TGTGCCAGCAGCCTTGCCGGGACAGGGTCAAGTCAGCCCCAGCATTTT